This T cell receptor (beta chain) was sequenced during a study of beta chain features in type 1 diabetes. Study findings and constraints: Across all four CD4+ subsets, people with type 1 diabetes showed modestly shorter TCRB CDR3s. For patients and controls alike, PCR might favor shorter templates to the same degree. The naive, central memory and Treg TCRB repertoires of patients appeared to be more similar to one another than those of healthy donors.

TCRB transcripts that were expressed got sequenced, as all of the isolated RNA had been reverse transcribed. The repertoire was sequenced with immunoSEQ multiplex PCR; TCRdb's copy has only in-frame clones and lacks some. The data contain under 850,000 clones, 13% of them seen just once; the ten biggest clones take up approximately 0.022%. A note on this clone: Antigen specificity is unknown.

Per the germline V gene, CDR1 is SGDLS and CDR2 is YYNGEE. The CDR3 extends over 15 amino acids. Trimming removed 4 bases at V and 1 base at J, with 13 bases between. Purities over 95% were achieved in all sorted populations. This clonotype was obtained from a man aged 18 to 30 with type 1 diabetes. The specimen was naive CD4+ T cells from blood. J is TRBJ2-3 and V is TRBV9; TRBD2 might be the D (6 bases). Written as DNA, the CDR3 is TGTGCCAGCAGCCCCCACGGAGGGGGCACAGATACGCAGTATTTT. It translates to CASSPHGGGTDTQYF.